Shown below are 4 T cell receptor beta chains from a single sample sequenced in a study of T cells after yellow fever vaccination. TCRdb recomputed calls from the 5' RACE reads with MiXCR, one row per CDR3 protein. The sample gives over 250,000 distinct CDR3 sequences, 4.1% of which show up once; about 22% is in the top ten. The sequencing used PBMCs, collected 5 days after the yellow fever booster vaccination. These receptors originate from a man younger than 35 who received the YFV17D yellow fever vaccine.

The chain employs TRBV6-2 or TRBV6-3 and TRBJ2-5; D gene unclear. The length of the CDR3 is 13 residues. Deletions cut 2 bases from V and 4 bases from J, with 8 bases between. Germline assignment: CDR1 MNHEY and CDR2 SVGEGT. The CDR3 sequence is CASSYQELETQYF. DNA of the CDR3: TGTGCCAGCAGTTACCAGGAGCTAGAGACCCAGTACTTC.

This clonotype was seen a handful of times. This sequence joins TRBV20-1 and TRBJ2-7, with 9 bases matching TRBD1. This CDR3 comprises 13 residues. Germline V lookup: CDR1 DFQATT, CDR2 SNEGSKA (reference sequence). J gave up 6 bases and V 2 bases, and 5 bases lay outside the gene matches. The CDR3: CSARKQTGGEQYV. The CDR3 coding sequence is TGCAGTGCTAGAAAACAGACAGGGGGCGAGCAGTACGTC.

This clonotype was observed a handful of times. The chain combines TRBV29-1 with TRBJ2-3; 7 bases align to TRBD2. J was trimmed by 4 bases and V by 4 bases; bases with no gene match: 8. This CDR3 is 14 amino acids long. The germline gives CDR1 SQVTM, CDR2 ANQGSEA. CDR3 protein: CSVVGGGRADTQYF. The CDR3 nucleotides are TGCAGCGTTGTGGGCGGGGGACGTGCAGATACGCAGTATTTT.

There are many counts of this clonotype. The J gene is TRBJ2-7, the V gene TRBV7-9; D unclear. The V gene lost 6 bases and the J gene lost 3 bases, with 9 bases spanning the gap. The CDR3 has 12 amino acids. Germline V gene sequence: CDR1 SEHNR, CDR2 FQNEAQ (reference sequence). This chain's CDR3 is CASRLRIYEQYV. The CDR3 bases are TGTGCCAGCAGATTAAGGATCTACGAGCAGTACGTC.